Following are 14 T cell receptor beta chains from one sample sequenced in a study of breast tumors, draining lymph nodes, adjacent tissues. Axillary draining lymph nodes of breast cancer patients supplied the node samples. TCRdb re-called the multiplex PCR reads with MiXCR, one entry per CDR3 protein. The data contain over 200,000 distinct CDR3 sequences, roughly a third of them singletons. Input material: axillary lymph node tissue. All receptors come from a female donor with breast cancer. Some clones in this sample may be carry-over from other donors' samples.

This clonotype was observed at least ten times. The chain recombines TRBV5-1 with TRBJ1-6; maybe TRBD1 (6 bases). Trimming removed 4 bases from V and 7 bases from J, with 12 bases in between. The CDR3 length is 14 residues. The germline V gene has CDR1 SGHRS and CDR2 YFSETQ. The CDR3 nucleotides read TGCGCCAGCAGCCGGGGGACACCAAATTCACCCCTCCACTTT. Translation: CASSRGTPNSPLHF.

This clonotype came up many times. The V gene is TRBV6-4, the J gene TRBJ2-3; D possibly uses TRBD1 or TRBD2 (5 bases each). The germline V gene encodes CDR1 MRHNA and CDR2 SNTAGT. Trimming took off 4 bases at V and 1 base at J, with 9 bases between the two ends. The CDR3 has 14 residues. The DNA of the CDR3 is TGTGCCAGCAGTGTGGGGGTTGGCACAGATACGCAGTATTTT. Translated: CASSVGVGTDTQYF.

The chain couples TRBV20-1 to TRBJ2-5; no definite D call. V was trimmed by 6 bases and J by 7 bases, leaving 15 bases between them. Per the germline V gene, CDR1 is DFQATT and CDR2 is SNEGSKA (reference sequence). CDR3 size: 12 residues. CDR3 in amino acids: CSARSNLGTQYF. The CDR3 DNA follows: TGCAGTGCCCGTTCAAACTTGGGGACCCAGTACTTC.

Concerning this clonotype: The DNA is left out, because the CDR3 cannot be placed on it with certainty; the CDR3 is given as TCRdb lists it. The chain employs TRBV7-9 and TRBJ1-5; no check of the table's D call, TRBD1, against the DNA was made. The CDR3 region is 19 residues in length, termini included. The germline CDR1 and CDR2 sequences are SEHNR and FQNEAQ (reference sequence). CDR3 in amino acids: CASSHWGQGAQESNQPRHF.

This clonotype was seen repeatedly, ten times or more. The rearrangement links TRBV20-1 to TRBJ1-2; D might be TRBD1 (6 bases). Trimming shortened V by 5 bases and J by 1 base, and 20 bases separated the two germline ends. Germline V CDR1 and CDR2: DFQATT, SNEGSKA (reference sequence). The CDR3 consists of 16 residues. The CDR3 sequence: CSARPPTGYDNYGYTF. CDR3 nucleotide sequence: TGCAGTGCTCGGCCCCCAACAGGGTACGATAACTATGGCTACACCTTC.

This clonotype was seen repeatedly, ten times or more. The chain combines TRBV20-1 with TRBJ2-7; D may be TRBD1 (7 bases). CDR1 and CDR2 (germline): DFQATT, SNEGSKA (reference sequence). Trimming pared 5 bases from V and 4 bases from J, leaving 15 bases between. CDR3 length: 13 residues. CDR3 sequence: CSAGGGYGYEQYF. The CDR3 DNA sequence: TGCAGTGCTGGAGGGGGCTATGGGTACGAGCAGTACTTC.

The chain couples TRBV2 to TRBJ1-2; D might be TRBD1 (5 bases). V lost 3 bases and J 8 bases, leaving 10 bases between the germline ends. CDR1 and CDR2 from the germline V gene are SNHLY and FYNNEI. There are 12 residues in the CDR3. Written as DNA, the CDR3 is TGTGCCAGCAGTGAGGCCGGGGACGGCTACACCTTC. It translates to CASSEAGDGYTF.

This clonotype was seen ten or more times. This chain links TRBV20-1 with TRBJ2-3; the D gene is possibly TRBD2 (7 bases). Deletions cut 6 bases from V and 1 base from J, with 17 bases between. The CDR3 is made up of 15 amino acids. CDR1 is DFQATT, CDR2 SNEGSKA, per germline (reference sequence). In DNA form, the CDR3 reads TGCAGTGCGGAGAGGGGGGGGGCCCGCACAGATACGCAGTATTTT. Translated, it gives CSAERGGARTDTQYF.

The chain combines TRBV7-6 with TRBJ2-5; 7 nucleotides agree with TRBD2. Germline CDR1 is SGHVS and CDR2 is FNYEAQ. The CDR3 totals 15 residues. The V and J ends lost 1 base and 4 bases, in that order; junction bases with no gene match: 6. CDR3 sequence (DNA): TGTGCCAGCAGCTTAGGCGGGGGAGTACGAGAGACCCAGTACTTC. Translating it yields CASSLGGGVRETQYF.

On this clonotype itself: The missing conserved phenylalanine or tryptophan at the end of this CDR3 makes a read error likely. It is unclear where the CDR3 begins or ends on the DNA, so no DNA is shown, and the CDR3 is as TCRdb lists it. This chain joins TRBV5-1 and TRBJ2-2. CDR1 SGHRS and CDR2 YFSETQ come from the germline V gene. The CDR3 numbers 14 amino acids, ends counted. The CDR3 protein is CASSRGLNTGELRI.

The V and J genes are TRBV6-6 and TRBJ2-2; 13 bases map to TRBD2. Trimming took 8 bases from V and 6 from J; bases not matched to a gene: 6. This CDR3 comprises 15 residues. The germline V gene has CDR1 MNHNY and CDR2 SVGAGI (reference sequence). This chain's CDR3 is CASQWTSGSPGELFF. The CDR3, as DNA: TGTGCCAGCCAGTGGACTAGCGGGAGTCCCGGGGAGCTGTTTTTT.

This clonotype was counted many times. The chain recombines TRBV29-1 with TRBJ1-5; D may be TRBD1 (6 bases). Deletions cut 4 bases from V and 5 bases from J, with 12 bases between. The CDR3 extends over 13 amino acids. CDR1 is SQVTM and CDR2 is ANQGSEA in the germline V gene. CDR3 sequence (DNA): TGCAGCGTTGCAGGGGACTGGGATCAGCCCCAGCATTTT. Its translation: CSVAGDWDQPQHF.

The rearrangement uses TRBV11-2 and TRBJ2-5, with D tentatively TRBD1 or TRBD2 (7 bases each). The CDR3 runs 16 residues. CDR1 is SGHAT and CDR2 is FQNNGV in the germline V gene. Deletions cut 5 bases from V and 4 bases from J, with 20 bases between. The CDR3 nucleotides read TGTGCCAGCAGCCCGACAGGGACCTGGGGGGGAGAGACCCAGTACTTC. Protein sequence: CASSPTGTWGGETQYF.

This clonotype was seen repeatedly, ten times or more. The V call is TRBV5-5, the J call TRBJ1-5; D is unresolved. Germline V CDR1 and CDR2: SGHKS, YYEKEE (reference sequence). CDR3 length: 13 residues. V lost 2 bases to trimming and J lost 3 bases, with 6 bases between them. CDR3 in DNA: TGTGCCAGCAGCTTTATTCTCAATCAGCCCCAGCATTTT. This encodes CASSFILNQPQHF.